The TCR beta chain under discussion was sequenced for a study of TIL therapy for anti-PD-1-resistant metastatic lung cancer. Looking at the study overall: Most patients had lung adenocarcinoma; several tumors were EGFR-mutant, two ALK-rearranged; half smoked currently or formerly.

Time point of the sample: pre-treatment sample, taken before nivolumab and TIL therapy. The libraries were made with immunoSEQ v3. Libraries were prepared by immunoSEQ multiplex PCR; TCRdb keeps only in-frame clonotypes and omits some of them. Among about 19,000 clones listed, 60% to 80% were seen once. The trim removed 2 bases at V and 3 bases at J, leaving 7 bases unmatched. CDR3 length: 15 amino acids. From germline, CDR1 is MGHRA and CDR2 YSYEKL. The source material was blood, sampled at baseline. The chain employs TRBV4-1 and TRBJ2-7, with 7 bases matching TRBD1. The origin of this receptor is a person aged 25 to 80 with non-small cell lung cancer. The CDR3 loop is CASSQRPRQGYEQYF. In DNA, the CDR3 is TGCGCCAGCAGCCAACGACCCAGACAGGGCTACGAGCAGTACTTC.